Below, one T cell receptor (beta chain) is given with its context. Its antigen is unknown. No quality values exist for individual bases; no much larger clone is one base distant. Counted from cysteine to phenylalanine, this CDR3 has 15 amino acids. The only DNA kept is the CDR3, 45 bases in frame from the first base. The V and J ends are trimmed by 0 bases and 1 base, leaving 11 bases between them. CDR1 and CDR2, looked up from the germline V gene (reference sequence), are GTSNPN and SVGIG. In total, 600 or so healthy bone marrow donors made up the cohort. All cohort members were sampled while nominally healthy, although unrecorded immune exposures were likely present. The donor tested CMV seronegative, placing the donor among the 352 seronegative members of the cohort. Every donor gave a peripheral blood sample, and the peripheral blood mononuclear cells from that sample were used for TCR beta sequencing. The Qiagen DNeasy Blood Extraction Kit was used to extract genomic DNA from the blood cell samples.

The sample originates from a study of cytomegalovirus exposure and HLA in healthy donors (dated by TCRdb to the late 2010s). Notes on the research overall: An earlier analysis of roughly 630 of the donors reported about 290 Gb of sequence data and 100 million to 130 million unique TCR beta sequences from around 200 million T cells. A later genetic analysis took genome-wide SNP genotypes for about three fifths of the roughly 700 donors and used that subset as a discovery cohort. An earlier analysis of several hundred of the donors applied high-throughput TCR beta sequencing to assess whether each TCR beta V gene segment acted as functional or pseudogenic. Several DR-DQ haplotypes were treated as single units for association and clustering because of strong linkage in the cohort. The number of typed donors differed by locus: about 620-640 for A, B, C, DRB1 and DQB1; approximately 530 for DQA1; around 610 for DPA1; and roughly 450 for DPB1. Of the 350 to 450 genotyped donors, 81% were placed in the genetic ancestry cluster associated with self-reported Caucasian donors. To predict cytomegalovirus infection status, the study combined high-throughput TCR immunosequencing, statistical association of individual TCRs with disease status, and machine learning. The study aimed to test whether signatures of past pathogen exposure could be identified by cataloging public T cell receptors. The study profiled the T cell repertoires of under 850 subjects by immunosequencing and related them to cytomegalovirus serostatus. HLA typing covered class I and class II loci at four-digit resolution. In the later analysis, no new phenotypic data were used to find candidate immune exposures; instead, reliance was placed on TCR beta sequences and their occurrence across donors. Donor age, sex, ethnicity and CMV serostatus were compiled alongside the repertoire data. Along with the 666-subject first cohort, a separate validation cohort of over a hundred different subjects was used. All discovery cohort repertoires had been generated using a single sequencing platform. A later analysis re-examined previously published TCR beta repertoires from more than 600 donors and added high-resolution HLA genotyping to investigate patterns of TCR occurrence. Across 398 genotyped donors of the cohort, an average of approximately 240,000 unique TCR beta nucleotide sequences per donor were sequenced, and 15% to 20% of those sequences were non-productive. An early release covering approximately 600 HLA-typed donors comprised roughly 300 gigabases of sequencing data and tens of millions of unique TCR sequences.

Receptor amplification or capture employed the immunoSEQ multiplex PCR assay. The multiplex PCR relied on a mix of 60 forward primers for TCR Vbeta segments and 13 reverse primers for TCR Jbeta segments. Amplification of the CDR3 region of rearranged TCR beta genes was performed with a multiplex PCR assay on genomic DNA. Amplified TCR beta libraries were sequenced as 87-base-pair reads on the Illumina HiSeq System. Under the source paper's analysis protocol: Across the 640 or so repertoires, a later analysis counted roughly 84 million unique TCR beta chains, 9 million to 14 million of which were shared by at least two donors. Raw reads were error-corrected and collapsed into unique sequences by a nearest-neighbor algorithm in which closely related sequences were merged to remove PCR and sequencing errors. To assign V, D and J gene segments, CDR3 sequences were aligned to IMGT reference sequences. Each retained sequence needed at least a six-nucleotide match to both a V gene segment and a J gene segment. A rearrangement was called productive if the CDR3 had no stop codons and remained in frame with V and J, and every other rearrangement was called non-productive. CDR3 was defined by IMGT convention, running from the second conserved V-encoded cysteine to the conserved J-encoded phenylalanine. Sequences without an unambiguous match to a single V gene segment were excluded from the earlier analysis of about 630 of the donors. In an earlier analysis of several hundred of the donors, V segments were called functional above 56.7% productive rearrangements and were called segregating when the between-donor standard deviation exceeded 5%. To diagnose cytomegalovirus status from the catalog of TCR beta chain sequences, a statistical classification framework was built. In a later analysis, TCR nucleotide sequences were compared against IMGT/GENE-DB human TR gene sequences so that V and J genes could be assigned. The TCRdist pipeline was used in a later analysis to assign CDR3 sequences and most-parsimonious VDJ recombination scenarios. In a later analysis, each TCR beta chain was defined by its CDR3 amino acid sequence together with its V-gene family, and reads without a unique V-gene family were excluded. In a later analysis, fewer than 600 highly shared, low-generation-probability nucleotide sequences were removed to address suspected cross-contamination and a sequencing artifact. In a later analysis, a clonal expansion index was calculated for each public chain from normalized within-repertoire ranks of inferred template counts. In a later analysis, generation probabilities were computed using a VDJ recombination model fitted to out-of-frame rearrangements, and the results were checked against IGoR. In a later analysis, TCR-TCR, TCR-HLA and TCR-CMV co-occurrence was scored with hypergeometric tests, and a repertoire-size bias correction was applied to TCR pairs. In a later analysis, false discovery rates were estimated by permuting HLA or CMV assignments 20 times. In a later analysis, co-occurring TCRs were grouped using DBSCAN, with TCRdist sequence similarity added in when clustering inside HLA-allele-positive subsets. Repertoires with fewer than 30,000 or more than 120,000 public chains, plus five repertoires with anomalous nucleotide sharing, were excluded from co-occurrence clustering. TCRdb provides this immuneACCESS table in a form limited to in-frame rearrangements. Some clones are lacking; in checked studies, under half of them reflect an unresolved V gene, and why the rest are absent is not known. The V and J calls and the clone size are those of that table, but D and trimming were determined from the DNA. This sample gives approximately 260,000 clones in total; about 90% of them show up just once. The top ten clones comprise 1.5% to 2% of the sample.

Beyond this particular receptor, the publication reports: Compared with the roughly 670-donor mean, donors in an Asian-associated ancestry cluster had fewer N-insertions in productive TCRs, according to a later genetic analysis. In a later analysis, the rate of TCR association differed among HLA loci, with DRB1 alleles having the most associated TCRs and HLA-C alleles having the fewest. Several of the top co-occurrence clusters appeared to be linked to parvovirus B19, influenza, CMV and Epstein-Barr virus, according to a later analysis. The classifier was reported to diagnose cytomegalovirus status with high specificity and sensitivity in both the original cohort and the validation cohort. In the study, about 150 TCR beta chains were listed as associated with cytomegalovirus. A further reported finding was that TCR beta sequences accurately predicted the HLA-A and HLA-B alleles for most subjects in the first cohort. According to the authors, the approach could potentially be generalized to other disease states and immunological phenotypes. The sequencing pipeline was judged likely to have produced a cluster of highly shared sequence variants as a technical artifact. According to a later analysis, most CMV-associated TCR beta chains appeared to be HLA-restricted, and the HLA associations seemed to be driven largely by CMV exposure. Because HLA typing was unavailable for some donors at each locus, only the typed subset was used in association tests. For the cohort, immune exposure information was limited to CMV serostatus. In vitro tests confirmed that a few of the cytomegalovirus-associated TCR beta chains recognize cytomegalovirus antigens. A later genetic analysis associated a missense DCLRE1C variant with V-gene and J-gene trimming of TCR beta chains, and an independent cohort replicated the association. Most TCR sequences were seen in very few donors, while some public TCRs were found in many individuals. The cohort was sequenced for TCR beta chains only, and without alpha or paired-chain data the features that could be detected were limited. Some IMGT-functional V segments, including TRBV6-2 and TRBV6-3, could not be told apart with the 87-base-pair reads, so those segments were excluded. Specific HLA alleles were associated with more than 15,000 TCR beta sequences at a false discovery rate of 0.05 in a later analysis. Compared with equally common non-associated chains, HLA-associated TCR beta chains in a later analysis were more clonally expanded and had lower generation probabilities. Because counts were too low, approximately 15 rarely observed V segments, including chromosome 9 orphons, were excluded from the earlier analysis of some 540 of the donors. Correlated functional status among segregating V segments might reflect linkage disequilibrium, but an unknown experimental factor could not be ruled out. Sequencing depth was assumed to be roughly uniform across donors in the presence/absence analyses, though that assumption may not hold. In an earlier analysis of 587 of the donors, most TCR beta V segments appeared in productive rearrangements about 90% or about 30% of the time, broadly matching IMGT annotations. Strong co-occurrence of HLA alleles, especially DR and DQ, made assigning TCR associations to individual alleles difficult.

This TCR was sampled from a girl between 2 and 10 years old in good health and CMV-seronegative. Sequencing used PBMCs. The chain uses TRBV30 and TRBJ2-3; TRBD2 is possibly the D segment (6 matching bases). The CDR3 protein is CAWSVPGLGTDTQYF. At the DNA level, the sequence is TGTGCCTGGAGTGTTCCGGGACTCGGCACAGATACGCAGTATTTT.